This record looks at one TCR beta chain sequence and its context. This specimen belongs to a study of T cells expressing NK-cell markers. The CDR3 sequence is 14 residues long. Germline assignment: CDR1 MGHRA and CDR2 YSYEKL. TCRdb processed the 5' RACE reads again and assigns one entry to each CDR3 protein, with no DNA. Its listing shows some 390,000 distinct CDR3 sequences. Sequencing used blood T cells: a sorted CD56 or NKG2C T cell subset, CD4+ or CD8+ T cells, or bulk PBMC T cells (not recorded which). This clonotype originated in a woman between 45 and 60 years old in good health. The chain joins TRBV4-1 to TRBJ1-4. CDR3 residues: CASSLLPHNEKLFF.